This TCR beta chain was recovered during a study of CD8 T cells in Susac syndrome. Notes on the study in general: The study's TCR sequencing and HLA analysis covered a relatively small number of individuals, and the study acknowledged this.

On this clonotype: No antigen is known for it.

An input of about 0.5 to 1 ug of RNA was subjected to reverse transcription using random hexamers. The method of amplification for TCR beta CDR3 was immunoSEQ multiplex PCR, covering 54 Vbeta and 13 Jbeta. One entry per CDR3 protein, called by TCRdb with MiXCR from the immunoSEQ multiplex PCR reads. Among about 300,000 distinct CDR3 sequences listed, 85% were seen once. From blood CD8+ and CD4+ T cells, the TCR beta chain was sequenced. TEMRA cells were FACS-enriched and CD8+ and CD4+ T cells negatively isolated. V gave up 1 base and J gave up 2 bases; unmatched junction bases: 5. The CDR3 consists of 14 residues. Germline CDR1 and CDR2: DFQATT and SNEGSKA (reference sequence).

The rearrangement joins TRBV20-1 to TRBJ2-7, with 7 bases matching TRBD2. The sample comprised CD8+ T cells from PBMCs. This clonotype originated in a human donor with multiple sclerosis. The CDR3 DNA is TGCAGTGCTAGAGCACGGGAGGCCACCTACGAGCAGTACTTC. As protein: CSARAREATYEQYF.